The 21 T cell receptor beta chains below were found in one sample sequenced in a study of OX40 agonist ivuxolimab in advanced cancers. The method was immunoSEQ multiplex PCR; TCRdb's version includes in-frame clones alone and lacks a portion of them. The sample holds about 79,000 clones, 90% to 95% seen once. This specimen was CD4+ or CD8+ T cells sorted from blood, taken in a trial of the OX40 agonist ivuxolimab. These receptors were collected from an adult with an advanced solid tumor such as melanoma, head and neck, liver or kidney cancer.

With respect to this clone: The same CDR3 also results from other DNA sequences found in this sample. This chain connects TRBV9 to TRBJ2-7; 14 bases are shared with TRBD2. The ends lost 3 bases at V and 4 bases at J; junction bases unmatched: 3. Germline CDR1 is SGDLS and CDR2 is YYNGEE. This CDR3 contains 15 residues. The CDR3 nucleotides are TGTGCCAGCAGCGACGGGACTAGCGGGAGTTACGAGCAGTACTTC. Translated: CASSDGTSGSYEQYF.

With respect to this clone: At one end, the junction sequence differs from germline, possibly due to a read error. The chain couples TRBV27 to TRBJ2-7; 8 nucleotides line up with TRBD2. Germline-derived CDR1 and CDR2 are MNHEY and SMNVEV (reference sequence). CDR3 length equals 14 residues. The CDR3 DNA sequence: TGTGTCAGCCGTCCCGGGACTAGTGCATACGAGCAGTACTTC. Encoded protein: CVSRPGTSAYEQYF.

The chain recombines TRBV15 with TRBJ2-7; D possibly corresponds to TRBD1 (6 bases). V was pared by 8 bases and J by 2 bases, with 13 bases between. This CDR3 has 13 residues. From germline, CDR1 is LNHNV and CDR2 YYDKDF (reference sequence). The CDR3 DNA follows: TGTGCCACCTCAGGGACAATTCCCTACGAGCAGTACTTC. It encodes CATSGTIPYEQYF.

The V gene is TRBV7-9, the J gene TRBJ1-2, with no clear D. This CDR3 has 14 amino acids. Germline CDR1 is SEHNR and CDR2 is FQNEAQ (reference sequence). Trimming left V 3 bases short and J 1 base short, with 9 bases between. The CDR3 bases are TGTGCCAGCAGCTTGGAGACTGTTAACTATGGCTACACCTTC. This encodes CASSLETVNYGYTF.

The rearrangement uses TRBV27 and TRBJ1-1; 7 bases agree with TRBD1. The CDR3 is 14 residues long. Trimming cost V 6 bases and J 2 bases; bases outside gene matches: 6. Germline assignment: CDR1 MNHEY and CDR2 SMNVEV (reference sequence). CDR3 DNA sequence: TGTGCCAGCAGGCCCCAGGGGGTAAACACTGAAGCTTTCTTT. This codes for CASRPQGVNTEAFF.

The V gene is TRBV10-2, the J gene TRBJ2-7; D is uncertain. Trimming stripped 3 bases from V and 4 bases from J, with 13 bases between. The CDR3 sequence is 14 residues long. The germline CDR1 and CDR2 sequences are WSHSY and SAAADI. CDR3 nucleotides: TGCGCCAGCAGTGAAGTCGGGCAGGTTTACGAGCAGTACTTC. It codes for CASSEVGQVYEQYF.

The genes are TRBV19 and TRBJ2-5, with 15 positions matching TRBD2. The V gene end was trimmed by 4 bases and the J gene end by 4 bases; junction bases not matched to a gene: 1. The length of the CDR3 is 15 residues. Germline CDR1 reads LNHDA; CDR2 reads SQIVND (reference sequence). CDR3 loop: CASSKGLAGGETQYF. For the CDR3, the DNA is TGTGCCAGTAGTAAGGGACTAGCGGGAGGAGAGACCCAGTACTTC.

CDR3 amino acids: CASSLPVEETQYF. The CDR3 DNA sequence: TGTGCCAGCAGCCTACCCGTGGAAGAGACCCAGTACTTC. The chain has TRBV7-9 and TRBJ2-5; D unresolved. This CDR3 has 13 amino acids. V lost 5 bases and J 3 bases, leaving 10 bases between the germline ends. Germline loops: CDR1 SEHNR, CDR2 FQNEAQ (reference sequence).

For the CDR3, the DNA is TGTGCCAGCTCACCATCGGACCTGAACACTGAAGCTTTCTTT. Translation gives CASSPSDLNTEAFF. This chain links TRBV18 with TRBJ1-1; D gene ambiguous. This CDR3 comprises 14 residues. The V end lost 2 bases, the J end lost 0 bases, and 7 bases lay between the germline ends. CDR1 is KGHSH and CDR2 is LQKENI in the germline V gene.

The chain carries TRBV7-9 and TRBJ1-1; 8 bases map to TRBD1. In germline, CDR1 is SEHNR, CDR2 FQNEAQ (reference sequence). The CDR3 length is 15 residues. V gave up 6 bases and J gave up 3 bases; unmatched junction bases: 9. The CDR3 nucleotides are TGTGCCAGCAGTAACCCAGGGGGCTTGGACACTGAAGCTTTCTTT. This encodes CASSNPGGLDTEAFF.

The chain carries TRBV2 and TRBJ1-1; D is unclear. This CDR3 spans 12 amino acids. Germline V lookup: CDR1 SNHLY, CDR2 FYNNEI. Trimming stripped 11 bases from V and 0 bases from J, with 10 bases between. The CDR3 bases are TGTGCCGTCCGCAGCATGAACACTGAAGCTTTCTTT. The encoded protein is CAVRSMNTEAFF. The whole variable domain, remainder taken from reference TRBV2 and TRBJ1-1, is EPEVTQTPSHQVTQMGQEVILRCVPISNHLYFYWYRQILGQKVEFLVSFYNNEISEKSEIFDDQFSVERPDGSNFTLKIRSTKLEDSAMYFCAVRSMNTEAFFGQGTRLTVV.

This clone was recorded once. CDR3 amino acids: CAVSLGPDRTGEAFF. The CDR3 DNA follows: TGTGCCGTTTCACTAGGGCCGGACCGTACTGGCGAAGCTTTCTTT. The chain carries TRBV6-1 and TRBJ1-1, with D unclear. The CDR3 runs to 15 residues. Trimming took off 11 bases at V and 8 bases at J, with 27 bases between the two ends. The V gene's germline CDR1 is MNHNS and CDR2 SASEGT.

V is TRBV2 and J is TRBJ2-3; TRBD2 is a possible D gene (6 bases). CDR1 is SNHLY and CDR2 is FYNNEI in the germline V gene. The V gene lost 4 bases and the J gene lost 0 bases, with 11 bases spanning the gap. CDR3 size: 15 residues. In DNA form, the CDR3 reads TGTGCCAGCAGTGTTGACGGGGGAAGCACAGATACGCAGTATTTT. As protein: CASSVDGGSTDTQYF. Full variable domain (remainder filled in from reference TRBV2 and TRBJ2-3): EPEVTQTPSHQVTQMGQEVILRCVPISNHLYFYWYRQILGQKVEFLVSFYNNEISEKSEIFDDQFSVERPDGSNFTLKIRSTKLEDSAMYFCASSVDGGSTDTQYFGPGTRLTVL.

The chain combines TRBV19 with TRBJ2-3; 7 bases line up with TRBD2. V shed 10 bases, J shed 4 bases, and the junction held 11 bases outside the gene matches. The CDR3 is 14 residues long. Germline V gene lookup returns CDR1 LNHDA and CDR2 SQIVND (reference sequence). Here the CDR3 DNA reads TGTGCCACAGGTGGGGACGGGAGGTCAGATACGCAGTATTTT. It encodes CATGGDGRSDTQYF.

The chain uses TRBV5-6 and TRBJ2-1, with D possibly TRBD1 on 5 matching bases. Trimming took off 0 bases at V and 2 bases at J, with 15 bases between the two ends. CDR1 and CDR2 (germline): SGHDT, YYEEEE. The CDR3 contains 17 residues. The CDR3 nucleotides are TGTGCCAGCAGCTTGGGGGTCCAGGGAAGCACCTACAATGAGCAGTTCTTC. It translates to CASSLGVQGSTYNEQFF. Supplemented by reference TRBV5-6 and TRBJ2-1, the full variable domain reads DAGVTQSPTHLIKTRGQQVTLRCSPKSGHDTVSWYQQALGQGPQFIFQYYEEEERQRGNFPDRFSGHQFPNYSSELNVNALLLGDSALYLCASSLGVQGSTYNEQFFGPGTRLTVL.

The genes are TRBV7-9 and TRBJ1-2; possible D gene TRBD1, 6 bases. The CDR3 has 15 residues. V lost 2 bases and J lost 6, with 16 bases in between. Germline V gene sequence: CDR1 SEHNR, CDR2 FQNEAQ (reference sequence). In nucleotides, the CDR3 is TGTGCCAGCAGCTTAACCCCCGGGGGCCGGGATGGCTACACCTTC. It codes for CASSLTPGGRDGYTF. The variable domain in full, with the rest retrieved from reference TRBV7-9 and TRBJ1-2, is DTGVSQNPRHKITKRGQNVTFRCDPISEHNRLYWYRQTLGQGPEFLTYFQNEAQLEKSRLLSDRFSAERPKGSFSTLEIQRTEQGDSAMYLCASSLTPGGRDGYTFGSGTRLTVV.

The gene calls are TRBV29-1 and TRBJ2-2, with 7 positions matching TRBD2. CDR3 size: 13 residues. Germline V gene data show CDR1 as SQVTM and CDR2 as ANQGSEA. Losses at the gene ends were 4 bases for V and 1 base for J; bases not matched to a gene: 0. CDR3 amino acids: CSVVAGNTGELFF. In DNA, the CDR3 is TGCAGCGTTGTAGCGGGGAACACCGGGGAGCTGTTTTTT.

The chain combines TRBV5-6 with TRBJ2-5; D gene uncertain. V was cut by 0 bases and J by 5 bases, with 8 bases left in between. There are 13 residues in the CDR3. Looked up from germline, CDR1 is SGHDT and CDR2 is YYEEEE. The DNA for the CDR3 is TGTGCCAGCAGCTTGGAAAGCTCGGAGACCCAGTACTTC. This sequence encodes CASSLESSETQYF.

In its sample, this clone was seen once. The chain employs TRBV4-3 and TRBJ2-7; D uncertain. The CDR3 loop spans 15 amino acids. Germline assignment: CDR1 LGHNA and CDR2 YSLEER. Trimming took 0 bases from V and 3 from J, leaving 12 bases between them. The CDR3 nucleotides read TGCGCCAGCAGCCAAGATACGCGGAGTCACTACGAGCAGTACTTC. The encoded protein is CASSQDTRSHYEQYF.

The chain has TRBV5-1 and TRBJ2-3; no definite D call. Trimming stripped 4 bases from V and 3 bases from J, with 6 bases between. The CDR3 extends over 12 amino acids. Per germline, CDR1 SGHRS and CDR2 YFSETQ. In DNA, the CDR3 is TGCGCCAGCAGCCTCAGGACAGATACGCAGTATTTT. Its protein product is CASSLRTDTQYF.

The rearrangement uses TRBV9 and TRBJ2-3; 7 bases match TRBD1. The CDR3 contains 16 residues. Trimming took 0 bases from V and 5 from J; bases not matched to a gene: 9. Germline values: CDR1 SGDLS, CDR2 YYNGEE. In DNA, the CDR3 is TGTGCCAGCAGCGTAGAGGCAGGGGGAAGGCTAGATACGCAGTATTTT. Protein sequence: CASSVEAGGRLDTQYF.